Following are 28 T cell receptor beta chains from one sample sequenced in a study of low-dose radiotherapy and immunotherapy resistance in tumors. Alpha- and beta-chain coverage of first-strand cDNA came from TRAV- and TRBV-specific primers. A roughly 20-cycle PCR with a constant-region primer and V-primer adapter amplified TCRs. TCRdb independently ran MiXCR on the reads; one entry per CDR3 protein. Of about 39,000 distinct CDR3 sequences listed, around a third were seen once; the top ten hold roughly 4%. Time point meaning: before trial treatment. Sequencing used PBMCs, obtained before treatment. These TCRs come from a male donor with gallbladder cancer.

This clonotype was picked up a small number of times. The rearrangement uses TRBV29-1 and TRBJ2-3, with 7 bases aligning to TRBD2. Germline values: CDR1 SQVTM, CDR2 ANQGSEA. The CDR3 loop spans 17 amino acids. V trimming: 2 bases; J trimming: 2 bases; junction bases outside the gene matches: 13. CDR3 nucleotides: TGCAGCGTTGAACCGAGTTCCCCGCGACTAGCCACAGATACGCAGTATTTT. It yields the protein CSVEPSSPRLATDTQYF.

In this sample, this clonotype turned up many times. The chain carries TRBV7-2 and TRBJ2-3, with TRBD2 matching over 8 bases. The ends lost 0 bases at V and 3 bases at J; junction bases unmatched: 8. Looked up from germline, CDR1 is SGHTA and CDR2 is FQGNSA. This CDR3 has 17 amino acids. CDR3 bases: TGTGCCAGCAGCTTAGCCCCTAGCGGGTGGTTTACAGATACGCAGTATTTT. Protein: CASSLAPSGWFTDTQYF.

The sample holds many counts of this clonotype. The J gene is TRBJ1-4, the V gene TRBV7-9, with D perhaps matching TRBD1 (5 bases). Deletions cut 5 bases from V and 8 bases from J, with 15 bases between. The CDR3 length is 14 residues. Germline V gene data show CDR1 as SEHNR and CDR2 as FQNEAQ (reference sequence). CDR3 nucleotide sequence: TGTGCCAGCAGCCCCCCCGGGGGGGGAGAAAAACTGTTTTTT. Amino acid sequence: CASSPPGGGEKLFF.

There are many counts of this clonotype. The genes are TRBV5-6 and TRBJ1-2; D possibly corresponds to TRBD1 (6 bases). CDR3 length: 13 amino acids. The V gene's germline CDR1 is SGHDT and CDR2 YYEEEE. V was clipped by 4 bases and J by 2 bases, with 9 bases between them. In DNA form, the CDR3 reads TGTGCCAGCAGCCGGGACACGAACTATGGCTACACCTTC. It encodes CASSRDTNYGYTF.

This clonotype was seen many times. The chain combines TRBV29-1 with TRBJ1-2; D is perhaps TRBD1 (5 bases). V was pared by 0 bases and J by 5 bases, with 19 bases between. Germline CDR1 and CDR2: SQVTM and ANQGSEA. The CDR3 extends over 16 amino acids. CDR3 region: CSVEDRVRGKRYGYTF. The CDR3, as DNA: TGCAGCGTTGAAGATCGCGTTAGGGGAAAACGATATGGCTACACCTTC.

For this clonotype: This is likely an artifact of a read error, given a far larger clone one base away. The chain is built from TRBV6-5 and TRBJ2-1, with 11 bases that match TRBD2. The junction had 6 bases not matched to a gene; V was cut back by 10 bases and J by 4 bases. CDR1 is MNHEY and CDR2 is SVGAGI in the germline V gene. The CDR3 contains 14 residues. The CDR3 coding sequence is TGTGCCAACAGCGGACTAGCGGGTTACAATGAGCAGTTCTTC. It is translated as CANSGLAGYNEQFF.

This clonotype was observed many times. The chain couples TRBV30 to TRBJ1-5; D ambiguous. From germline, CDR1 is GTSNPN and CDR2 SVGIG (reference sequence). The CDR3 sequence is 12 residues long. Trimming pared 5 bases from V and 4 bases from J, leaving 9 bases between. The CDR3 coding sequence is TGTGCCTGGCAGGCGATGAATCAGCCCCAGCATTTT. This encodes CAWQAMNQPQHF.

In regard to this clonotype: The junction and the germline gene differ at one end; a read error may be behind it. CDR3 amino acids: CASGQDGDRGLLNYGYSF. In DNA, the CDR3 is TGCGCCAGCGGCCAAGATGGGGACAGGGGCCTCCTTAACTATGGCTACAGCTTC. The chain couples TRBV4-3 to TRBJ1-2; 10 bases are a match to TRBD1. From germline, CDR1 is LGHNA and CDR2 YSLEER. The CDR3 length is 18 residues.

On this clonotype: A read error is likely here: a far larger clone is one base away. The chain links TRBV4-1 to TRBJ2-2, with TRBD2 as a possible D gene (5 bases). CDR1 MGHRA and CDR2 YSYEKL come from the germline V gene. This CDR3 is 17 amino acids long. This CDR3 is CASSQEFVLGEVGEPFF. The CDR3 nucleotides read TGTGCCAGCAGCCAAGAATTTGTACTTGGGGAAGTCGGGGAGCCGTTTTTT.

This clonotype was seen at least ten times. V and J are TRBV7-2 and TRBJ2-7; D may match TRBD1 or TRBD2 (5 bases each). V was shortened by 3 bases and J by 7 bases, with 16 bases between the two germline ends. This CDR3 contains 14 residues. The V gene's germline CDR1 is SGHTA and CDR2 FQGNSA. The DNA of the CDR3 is TGTGCCAGCAGCTTCACAAATCTAGCAGGGGAGCAGTACTTC. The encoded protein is CASSFTNLAGEQYF.

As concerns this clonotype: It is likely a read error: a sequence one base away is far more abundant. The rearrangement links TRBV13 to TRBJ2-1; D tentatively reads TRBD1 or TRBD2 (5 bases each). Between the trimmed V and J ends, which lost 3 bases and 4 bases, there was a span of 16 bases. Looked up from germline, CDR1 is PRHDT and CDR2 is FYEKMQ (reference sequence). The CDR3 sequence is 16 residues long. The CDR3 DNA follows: TGTGCCAGCAGCTTGATAAGCAGTGGGGGATACAATGAGCAGTTCTTC. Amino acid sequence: CASSLISSGGYNEQFF.

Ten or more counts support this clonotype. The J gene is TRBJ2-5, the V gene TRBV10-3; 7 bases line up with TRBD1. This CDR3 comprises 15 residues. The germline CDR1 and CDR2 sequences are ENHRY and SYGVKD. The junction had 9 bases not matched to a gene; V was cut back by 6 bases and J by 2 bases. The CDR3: CAIRPGQIQQETQYF. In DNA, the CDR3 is TGTGCCATCAGACCGGGACAGATTCAACAAGAGACCCAGTACTTC.

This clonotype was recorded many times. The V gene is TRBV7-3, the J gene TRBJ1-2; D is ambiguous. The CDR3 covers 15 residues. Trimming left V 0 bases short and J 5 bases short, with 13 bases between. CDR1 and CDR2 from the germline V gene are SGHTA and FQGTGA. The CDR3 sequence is CASSLTSTGGYGYTF. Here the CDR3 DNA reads TGTGCCAGCAGCTTAACGTCGACCGGTGGTTATGGCTACACCTTC.

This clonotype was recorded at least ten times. CDR3 protein: CASSKLGQGDNEQFF. DNA of the CDR3: TGTGCCAGCAGCAAATTGGGACAGGGGGACAATGAGCAGTTCTTC. This chain uses TRBV7-8 with TRBJ2-1, with 11 bases aligning to TRBD1. CDR3 length equals 15 residues. V lost 5 bases, J lost 5 bases, and 5 bases stayed unmatched. The germline gives CDR1 SGHVS, CDR2 FQNEAQ.

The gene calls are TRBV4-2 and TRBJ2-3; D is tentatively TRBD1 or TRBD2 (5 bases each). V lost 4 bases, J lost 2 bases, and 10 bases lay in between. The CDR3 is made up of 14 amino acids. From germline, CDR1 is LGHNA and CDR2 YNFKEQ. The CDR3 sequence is CASSPRGDTDTQYF. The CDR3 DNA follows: TGTGCCAGCAGCCCTCGAGGGGACACAGATACGCAGTATTTT.

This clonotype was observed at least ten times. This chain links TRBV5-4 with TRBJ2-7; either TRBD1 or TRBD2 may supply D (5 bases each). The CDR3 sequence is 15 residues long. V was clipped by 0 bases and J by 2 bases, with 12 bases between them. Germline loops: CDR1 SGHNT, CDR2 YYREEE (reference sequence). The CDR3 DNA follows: TGTGCCAGCAGCTTGGTTGTGGGGACCCCCTACGAGCAGTACTTC. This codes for CASSLVVGTPYEQYF.

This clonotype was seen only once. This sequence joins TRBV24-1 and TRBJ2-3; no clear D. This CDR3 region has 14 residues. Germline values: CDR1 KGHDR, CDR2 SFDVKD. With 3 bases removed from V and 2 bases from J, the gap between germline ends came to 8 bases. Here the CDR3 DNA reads TGTGCCACCAGTGATACCCGGGCCACAGATACGCAGTATTTT. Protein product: CATSDTRATDTQYF.

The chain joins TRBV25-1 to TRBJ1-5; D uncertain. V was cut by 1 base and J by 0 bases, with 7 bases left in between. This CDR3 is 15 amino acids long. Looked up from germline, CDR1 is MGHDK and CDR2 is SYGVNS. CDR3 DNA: TGTGCCAGCAGTGAATGGGCAGATAGCAATCAGCCCCAGCATTTT. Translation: CASSEWADSNQPQHF. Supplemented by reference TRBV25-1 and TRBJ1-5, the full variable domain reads EADIYQTPRYLVIGTGKKITLECSQTMGHDKMYWYQQDPGMELHLIHYSYGVNSTEKGDLSSESTVSRIRTEHFPLTLESARPSHTSQYLCASSEWADSNQPQHFGDGTRLSIL.

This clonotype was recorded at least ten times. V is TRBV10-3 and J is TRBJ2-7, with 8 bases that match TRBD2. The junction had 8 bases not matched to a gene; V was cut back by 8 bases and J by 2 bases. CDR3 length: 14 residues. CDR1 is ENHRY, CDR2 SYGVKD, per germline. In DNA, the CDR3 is TGTGCCATCCGGGGGGGGGACACTGCCTACGAGCAGTACTTC. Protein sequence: CAIRGGDTAYEQYF.

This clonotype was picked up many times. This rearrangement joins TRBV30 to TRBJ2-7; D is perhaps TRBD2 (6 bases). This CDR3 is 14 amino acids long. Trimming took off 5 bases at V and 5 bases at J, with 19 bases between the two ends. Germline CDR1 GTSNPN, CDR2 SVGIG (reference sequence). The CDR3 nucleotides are TGTGCCTGGGAGGAAGGGACTCACATGAACGAGCAGTACTTC. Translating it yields CAWEEGTHMNEQYF.

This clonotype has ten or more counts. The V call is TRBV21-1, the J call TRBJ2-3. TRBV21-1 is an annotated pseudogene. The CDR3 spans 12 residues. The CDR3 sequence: CASRIAGVTQYF. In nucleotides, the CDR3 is TGTGCCAGCAGAATAGCGGGAGTTACGCAGTATTTT.

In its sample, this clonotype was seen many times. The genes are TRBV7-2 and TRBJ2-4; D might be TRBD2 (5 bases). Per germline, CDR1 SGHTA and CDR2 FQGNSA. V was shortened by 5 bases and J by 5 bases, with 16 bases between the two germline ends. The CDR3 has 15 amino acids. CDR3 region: CASSNSDYVQNIQYF. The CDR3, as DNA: TGTGCCAGCAGCAACTCTGACTATGTCCAAAACATTCAGTACTTC.

The CDR3 protein is CASSTGQRNQPQHF. As DNA, the CDR3 is TGTGCCAGCAGCACGGGACAGCGCAATCAGCCCCAGCATTTT. The rearrangement links TRBV7-9 to TRBJ1-5; 7 bases map to TRBD1. The V and J ends lost 5 bases and 2 bases, in that order; junction bases with no gene match: 3. Germline CDR1 and CDR2: SEHNR and FQNEAQ (reference sequence). The CDR3 totals 14 residues.

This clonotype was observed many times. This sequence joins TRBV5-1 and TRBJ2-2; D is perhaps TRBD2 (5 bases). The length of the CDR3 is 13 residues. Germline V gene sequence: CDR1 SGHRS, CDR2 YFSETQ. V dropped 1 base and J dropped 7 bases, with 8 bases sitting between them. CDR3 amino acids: CASSLRTVGELFF. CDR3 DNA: TGCGCCAGCAGCTTGCGGACTGTCGGGGAGCTGTTTTTT.

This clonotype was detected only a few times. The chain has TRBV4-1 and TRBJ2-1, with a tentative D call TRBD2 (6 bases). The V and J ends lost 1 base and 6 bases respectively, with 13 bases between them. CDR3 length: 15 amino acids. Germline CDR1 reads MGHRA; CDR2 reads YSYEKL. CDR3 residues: CASSQGAGLGNEQFF. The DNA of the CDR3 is TGCGCCAGCAGCCAAGGCGCGGGGCTCGGCAATGAGCAGTTCTTC.

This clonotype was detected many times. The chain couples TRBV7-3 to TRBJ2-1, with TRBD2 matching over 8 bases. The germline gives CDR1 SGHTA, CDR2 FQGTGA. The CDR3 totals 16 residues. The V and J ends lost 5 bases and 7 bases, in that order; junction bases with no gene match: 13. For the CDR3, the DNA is TGTGCCAGCAGCGATAGCGGGACCTTAACACAAAATGAGCAGTTCTTC. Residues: CASSDSGTLTQNEQFF.

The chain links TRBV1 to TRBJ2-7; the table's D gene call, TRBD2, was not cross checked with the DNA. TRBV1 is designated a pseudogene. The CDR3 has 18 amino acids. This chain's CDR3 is CTSSQAPGKEGANYEQYF. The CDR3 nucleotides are TGCACCAGCAGCCAAGCCCCCGGAAAGGAGGGAGCAAACTACGAGCAGTACTTC.

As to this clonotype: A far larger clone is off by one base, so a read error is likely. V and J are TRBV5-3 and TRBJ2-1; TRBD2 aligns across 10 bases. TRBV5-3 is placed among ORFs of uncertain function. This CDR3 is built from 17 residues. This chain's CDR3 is CASSLGKTSGYPYEQFF. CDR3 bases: TGTGCCAGCAGCTTAGGAAAGACTAGCGGGTACCCCTACGAGCAGTTCTTC.